Presented here are 23 T cell receptor beta chains from one specimen sequenced in a study of siplizumab effects on memory and regulatory T cells. Measured with immunoSEQ multiplex PCR; TCRdb has only the in-frame clones, and not every one. The profile shows about 100,000 clones, 94% of them singletons. The sample was non-Treg CD4+ T cells sorted from blood. Source of these receptors: a human donor in good health.

The chain joins TRBV28 to TRBJ1-4; TRBD1 agrees at 7 bases. The CDR3 runs to 16 residues. Germline CDR1 MDHEN, CDR2 SYDVKM. The J segment lost 1 base and the V segment lost 4 bases, leaving 6 bases of the junction unmatched. CDR3 DNA: TGTGCCAGCAGTTATGGACAGGATCAAACTAATGAAAAACTGTTTTTT. Translation: CASSYGQDQTNEKLFF.

V usage is TRBV19 and J usage is TRBJ2-7; maybe TRBD2 (5 bases). The germline V and J ends were trimmed by 5 bases and 7 bases, with 21 bases remaining between them. The germline V gene has CDR1 LNHDA and CDR2 SQIVND (reference sequence). This CDR3 comprises 15 residues. CDR3 protein: CASSSGGFYSREQYF. The CDR3 bases are TGTGCCAGTAGTTCGGGCGGGTTCTACTCCCGGGAGCAGTACTTC.

The chain combines TRBV5-1 with TRBJ2-1; 9 nucleotides align to TRBD2. The CDR3 runs 15 residues. J gave up 8 bases and V 0 bases, and 6 bases lay outside the gene matches. The germline CDR1 and CDR2 sequences are SGHRS and YFSETQ. The CDR3: CASSLEGSGSDEQFF. The CDR3 DNA sequence: TGCGCCAGCAGCTTGGAGGGTAGCGGGAGCGATGAGCAGTTCTTC.

The J gene is TRBJ2-5, the V gene TRBV19; 8 nucleotides agree with TRBD2. This CDR3 is 15 amino acids long. Germline loops: CDR1 LNHDA, CDR2 SQIVND (reference sequence). After removal of 3 bases from V and 5 bases from J, the junction contained 8 bases not matched to a gene. The CDR3 protein is CASSISAERGETQYF. The CDR3 coding sequence is TGTGCCAGTAGTATCAGCGCGGAGCGGGGGGAGACCCAGTACTTC.

The gene calls are TRBV19 and TRBJ2-7; TRBD1 matches at 7 bases. The CDR3 is 15 residues long. Trimming took 6 bases from V and 3 from J; bases not matched to a gene: 11. Germline loops: CDR1 LNHDA, CDR2 SQIVND (reference sequence). CDR3 sequence (DNA): TGTGCCAGTAGCAACCCCGGGACAGCCAACTACGAGCAGTACTTC. Translating it yields CASSNPGTANYEQYF.

This clone was seen just once. The CDR3 sequence: CASSWRVGGPNEQFF. CDR3 nucleotides: TGTGCCAGCAGCTGGAGGGTGGGTGGGCCGAATGAGCAGTTCTTC. The chain employs TRBV21-1 and TRBJ2-1; the D call in the table, TRBD2, was not verified against the DNA. TRBV21-1 is tagged as a pseudogene. CDR3 size: 15 residues.

This sequence joins TRBV6-6 and TRBJ1-2; D unresolved. Trimming cost V 8 bases and J 8 bases, with 15 bases left between them. Germline values: CDR1 MNHNY, CDR2 SVGAGI (reference sequence). This CDR3 is 12 amino acids long. The chain's CDR3 is CASGIRRGGYTF. The CDR3 nucleotides are TGTGCCAGCGGAATTCGGCGAGGCGGCTACACCTTC.

The chain recombines TRBV9 with TRBJ2-2; maybe TRBD2 (6 bases). The CDR3 runs 14 residues. In germline, CDR1 is SGDLS, CDR2 YYNGEE. The V end was cut by 0 bases, the J end by 6 bases, with 9 bases between. The CDR3 region is CASSVGRVAGELFF. For the CDR3, the DNA is TGTGCCAGCAGCGTAGGGAGGGTGGCCGGGGAGCTGTTTTTT.

This clone came up once. The chain couples TRBV7-2 to TRBJ2-5; D remains unclear. The length of the CDR3 is 13 residues. Germline V lookup: CDR1 SGHTA, CDR2 FQGNSA. V shed 7 bases and J shed 2 bases, with 11 bases lying between them. CDR3: CASIPPDQETQYF. DNA of the CDR3: TGTGCCAGCATACCACCAGATCAAGAGACCCAGTACTTC.

The chain is built from TRBV5-1 and TRBJ1-4; TRBD1 might be the D (5 bases). Trimming cost V 0 bases and J 7 bases, with 10 bases left between them. CDR1 and CDR2 from the germline V gene are SGHRS and YFSETQ. The CDR3 is 14 amino acids. The CDR3 bases are TGCGCCAGCAGCTTGGCGGGGCAGGGTGAAAAACTGTTTTTT. Translating gives CASSLAGQGEKLFF.

The rearrangement joins TRBV5-1 to TRBJ2-5, with 8 bases aligning to TRBD2. The length of the CDR3 is 14 residues. Per the germline V gene, CDR1 is SGHRS and CDR2 is YFSETQ. Trimming took 4 bases from V and 5 from J; bases not matched to a gene: 7. The CDR3 sequence: CASSLGGGRETQYF. CDR3 DNA sequence: TGCGCCAGCAGCCTCGGGGGGGGGCGCGAGACCCAGTACTTC.

The rearrangement links TRBV28 to TRBJ2-7; TRBD2 matches at 15 bases. Germline-derived CDR1 and CDR2 are MDHEN and SYDVKM. The ends lost 6 bases at V and 2 bases at J; junction bases unmatched: 17. The CDR3 length is 20 residues. This CDR3 is CASSSGGGLAGGRSPYEQYF. The CDR3 DNA reads as TGTGCCAGCAGCTCCGGGGGAGGACTAGCGGGAGGGCGTAGTCCCTACGAGCAGTACTTC. The whole variable domain, remainder taken from reference TRBV28 and TRBJ2-7, is DVKVTQSSRYLVKRTGEKVFLECVQDMDHENMFWYRQDPGLGLRLIYFSYDVKMKEKGDIPEGYSVSREKKERFSLILESASTNQTSMYLCASSSGGGLAGGRSPYEQYFGPGTRLTVT.

CDR3 nucleotides: TGTGCCAGCAAGAGGGAGGCCACCTACAATGAGCAGTTCTTC. Amino acids: CASKREATYNEQFF. V gene TRBV6-1 combines with J gene TRBJ2-1, with D possibly being TRBD2 (6 bases). The germline CDR1 and CDR2 sequences are MNHNS and SASEGT. The CDR3 loop spans 14 amino acids. Trimming pared 7 bases from V and 2 bases from J, leaving 12 bases between.

For this clone: An end of the junction does not agree with germline; a read error may underlie this. The J gene is TRBJ2-1, the V gene TRBV4-2; TRBD2 aligns across 13 bases. CDR1 is LGHNA, CDR2 YNFKEQ, per germline. This CDR3 has 15 residues. This CDR3 reads CASSRDTGTSGERFF. The CDR3 DNA follows: TGTGCCAGCAGCCGCGACACCGGGACTAGCGGGGAGCGGTTCTTC.

The chain uses TRBV5-4 and TRBJ2-7, with D tentatively TRBD2 (6 bases). V lost 2 bases to trimming and J lost 2 bases, with 14 bases between them. The CDR3 covers 15 residues. The germline V gene has CDR1 SGHNT and CDR2 YYREEE (reference sequence). In DNA, the CDR3 is TGTGCCAGCAGCTTTAACGCGGGGACGACCTACGAGCAGTACTTC. Amino acid sequence: CASSFNAGTTYEQYF.

The gene calls are TRBV6-1 and TRBJ2-7; D unresolved. From germline, CDR1 is MNHNS and CDR2 SASEGT. The CDR3 spans 14 residues. The V end lost 2 bases, the J end lost 0 bases, and 8 bases lay between the germline ends. The CDR3 sequence: CASSETQNSYEQYF. For the CDR3, the DNA is TGTGCCAGCAGTGAAACCCAGAACTCCTACGAGCAGTACTTC.

This clone appeared a single time. The chain has TRBV27 and TRBJ2-5, with D tentatively TRBD1 or TRBD2 (6 bases each). V lost 4 bases and J lost 5, with 14 bases in between. CDR3 length: 14 amino acids. The germline V gene has CDR1 MNHEY and CDR2 SMNVEV (reference sequence). CDR3 region: CASSSRGPTETQYF. Here the CDR3 DNA reads TGTGCCAGCAGTTCCCGGGGGCCCACGGAGACCCAGTACTTC.

This chain links TRBV27 with TRBJ1-3; TRBD2 might be the D (6 bases). The DNA end lines up better with TRBJ2-2; the J call may be wrong. This CDR3 contains 16 residues. Germline CDR1 is MNHEY and CDR2 is SMNVEV (reference sequence). For the CDR3, the DNA is TGTGCCAGCACCCATAGGGACTCCTACTCGATCGGGGAGCTGTTTTTT. Translating it yields CASTHRDSYSIGELFF.

The rearrangement uses TRBV6-5 and TRBJ2-7, with D possibly called TRBD1 or TRBD2 (6 bases each). V was pared by 2 bases and J by 3 bases, with 14 bases between. Germline-derived CDR1 and CDR2 are MNHEY and SVGAGI. The CDR3 covers 15 residues. This CDR3 is CASSYVGGGHYEQYF. In DNA, the CDR3 is TGTGCCAGCAGTTACGTCGGAGGGGGGCACTACGAGCAGTACTTC.

About this clone itself: This CDR3 is also generated by other DNA sequences in the sample. The CDR3 coding sequence is TGTGCCAGCAGCTTGGCCGGCGGGAATGAGCAGTTCTTC. Translating gives CASSLAGGNEQFF. The chain has TRBV5-4 and TRBJ2-1; D possibly corresponds to TRBD2 (5 bases). This CDR3 region has 13 residues. The germline V gene has CDR1 SGHNT and CDR2 YYREEE (reference sequence). V was trimmed by 0 bases and J by 7 bases, leaving 8 bases between them.

This chain links TRBV2 with TRBJ2-1, with D possibly being TRBD2 (6 bases). The V end lost 7 bases, the J end lost 4 bases, and 11 bases lay between the germline ends. Germline lookup yields CDR1 SNHLY and CDR2 FYNNEI. The CDR3 is 13 amino acids. This CDR3 reads CASNRDLYNEQFF. Written as DNA, the CDR3 is TGTGCCAGCAATCGGGACTTATACAATGAGCAGTTCTTC.

Written as DNA, the CDR3 is TGTGCCAGCAGTGAAATCGGTTGGTATACCCAAGAGACCCAGTACTTC. This sequence encodes CASSEIGWYTQETQYF. This chain connects TRBV6-1 to TRBJ2-5; D gene ambiguous. Germline values: CDR1 MNHNS, CDR2 SASEGT. V lost 2 bases and J lost 1, with 14 bases in between. This CDR3 comprises 16 residues.

The V gene is TRBV6-5, the J gene TRBJ1-1; TRBD1 agrees at 10 bases. This CDR3 region has 14 residues. Germline V gene lookup returns CDR1 MNHEY and CDR2 SVGAGI. Trimming took 7 bases from V and 4 from J; bases not matched to a gene: 6. CDR3 sequence: CASTRQGAVTEAFF. The DNA for the CDR3 is TGTGCCAGCACCAGACAGGGGGCTGTCACTGAAGCTTTCTTT.